This entry lists 30 T cell receptor beta chains sequenced from one sample in a study of T cells in Graves' hyperthyroidism and ophthalmopathy (dated 2019 in TCRdb). Library prep was done by multiplex PCR. Instrument on record: Illumina HiSeq 2000. Amplification of TCR beta CDR3 regions was carried out from RNA transcripts. The TCR CDR3 was subjected to a first round of RT-PCR using the HTBI primer set and the Qiagen OneStep RT-PCR kit. In TCRdb, the public reads were trimmed at Q25 with fastp and aligned with MiXCR, with productive beta chains retained. One record per CDR3 amino acid sequence lists the most common genes and DNA. The sample has a few hundred thousand distinct CDR3 sequences on record, over 15% of them singletons. 17% of the sample is taken by the ten largest. The specimen sequenced was blood. All receptors come from a woman under 30 with Graves' ophthalmopathy.

CDR3 sequence (DNA): TGTGCCAGCACAAACAGGGCCTTGGGAGATACGCAGTATTTT. Protein product: CASTNRALGDTQYF. The chain has TRBV7-9 and TRBJ2-3; D perhaps matches TRBD1 (6 bases). CDR3 size: 14 residues. Looked up from germline, CDR1 is SEHNR and CDR2 is FQNEAQ (reference sequence). V shed 7 bases and J shed 5 bases, with 16 bases lying between them.

This clonotype has more than one count but fewer than ten. The chain couples TRBV10-3 to TRBJ1-1; D is unclear. Germline CDR1 ENHRY, CDR2 SYGVKD. Deletions cut 7 bases from V and 1 base from J, with 10 bases between. CDR3 length equals 13 residues. Here the CDR3 DNA reads TGTGCCATCAACGAGGGCCAGAACACTGAAGCTTTCTTT. Its translation is CAINEGQNTEAFF.

This clonotype came up many times. The V call is TRBV2, the J call TRBJ1-2; 7 bases map to TRBD1. The CDR3 sequence is 18 residues long. V was pared by 4 bases and J by 7 bases, with 21 bases of the junction left unmatched. In germline, CDR1 is SNHLY, CDR2 FYNNEI. The chain's CDR3 is CASSAVVLAEGARGGYTF. For the CDR3, the DNA is TGTGCCAGCAGTGCCGTAGTTTTAGCAGAGGGGGCAAGAGGTGGCTACACCTTC.

This clonotype appeared a few times. The V call is TRBV28, the J call TRBJ2-7; no clear D. Trimming took 5 bases from V and 4 from J, leaving 9 bases between them. This CDR3 contains 12 residues. The germline V gene has CDR1 MDHEN and CDR2 SYDVKM. CDR3 DNA sequence: TGTGCCAGCAGTCGTCTGAGGTACGAGCAGTACTTC. Its translation: CASSRLRYEQYF.

This clonotype has more than one count but fewer than ten. The chain couples TRBV5-6 to TRBJ1-6; TRBD1 matches at 9 bases. Germline V lookup: CDR1 SGHDT, CDR2 YYEEEE. With 2 bases clipped from V and 7 bases from J, the junction kept 4 bases outside the gene matches. The CDR3 spans 15 residues. The CDR3 spells CASSFRGQGNSPLHF. The CDR3 nucleotides are TGTGCCAGCAGCTTCCGCGGACAGGGGAATTCACCCCTCCACTTT.

This clonotype was detected only a few times. This chain uses TRBV5-6 with TRBJ1-2, with unresolved D. CDR3 length: 15 amino acids. CDR1 and CDR2 (germline): SGHDT, YYEEEE. V lost 1 base and J lost 4, with 14 bases in between. CDR3 sequence reads: CASSLREEGIYGYTF. In DNA, the CDR3 is TGTGCCAGCAGCTTGAGGGAGGAAGGGATCTATGGCTACACCTTC.

This rearrangement joins TRBV13 to TRBJ1-1; D is possibly TRBD1 (6 bases). Germline assignment: CDR1 PRHDT and CDR2 FYEKMQ (reference sequence). Trimming left V 6 bases short and J 7 bases short, with 21 bases between. The CDR3 length is 15 residues. The CDR3 region is CASSERGGLLYEAFF. Here the CDR3 DNA reads TGTGCCAGCAGTGAAAGAGGGGGTTTGCTATATGAAGCTTTCTTT.

The table lists this clonotype with many counts. J is TRBJ2-1 and V is TRBV7-2, with 11 nucleotides matching TRBD2. Germline V CDR1 and CDR2: SGHTA, FQGNSA. This CDR3 has 16 amino acids. V lost 5 bases to trimming and J lost 3 bases; unmatched junction nucleotides: 6. The DNA for the CDR3 is TGTGCCAGCAGCCCACGGACTAGCGGGTACTACAATGAGCAGTTCTTC. Amino acid sequence: CASSPRTSGYYNEQFF.

This clonotype was picked up many times. DNA of the CDR3: TGTGCCTGGAGTATTAGCGGTCCCTACAATGAGCAGTTCTTC. This codes for CAWSISGPYNEQFF. The chain has TRBV30 and TRBJ2-1; possibly TRBD2 for D (6 bases). The V end lost 2 bases, the J end lost 2 bases, and 10 bases lay between the germline ends. Germline CDR1 is GTSNPN and CDR2 is SVGIG (reference sequence). The CDR3 covers 14 residues.

This clonotype was seen ten or more times. The chain uses TRBV12-3 or TRBV12-4 and TRBJ2-5; the D gene is possibly TRBD1 (6 bases). Trimming took 6 bases from V and 2 from J, leaving 16 bases between them. CDR3 size: 15 residues. The CDR3 here is CASSLYRTVQETQYF. The CDR3 DNA is TGTGCCAGCAGCCTGTATCGGACAGTACAAGAGACCCAGTACTTC.

This clonotype was counted at least ten times. The CDR3 DNA sequence: TGTGCCAGCAGTTTAAGCAGGCCGACCTACGAGCAGTACTTC. It yields the protein CASSLSRPTYEQYF. The chain recombines TRBV28 with TRBJ2-7; D is ambiguous. The germline V gene encodes CDR1 MDHEN and CDR2 SYDVKM. CDR3 size: 14 residues. V was pared by 2 bases and J by 2 bases, with 10 bases between.

This clonotype was observed many times. The CDR3 sequence is CASSLDPGGLGFF. As DNA, the CDR3 is TGTGCCAGCAGCTTAGACCCCGGGGGCCTTGGTTTCTTT. The chain carries TRBV11-2 and TRBJ1-1, with D possibly being TRBD1 (6 bases). With 0 bases removed from V and 13 bases from J, the gap between germline ends came to 15 bases. Per the germline V gene, CDR1 is SGHAT and CDR2 is FQNNGV. The CDR3 contains 13 residues.

This clonotype was seen more than once but under ten times. This chain connects TRBV19 to TRBJ2-1; maybe TRBD1 (5 bases). With 6 bases removed from V and 0 bases from J, the gap between germline ends came to 12 bases. The CDR3 is made up of 15 amino acids. Germline V gene sequence: CDR1 LNHDA, CDR2 SQIVND (reference sequence). CDR3 coding DNA: TGTGCCAGTAGGGTGGGGCCGCGCTCCTACAATGAGCAGTTCTTC. Its translation is CASRVGPRSYNEQFF.

This clonotype has a single count. The V call is TRBV19, the J call TRBJ1-5, with D hard to call. This CDR3 is 13 amino acids long. Germline CDR1 and CDR2: LNHDA and SQIVND (reference sequence). V was clipped by 10 bases and J by 0 bases, with 10 bases between them. The CDR3 loop is CAIGWDSNQPQHF. Here the CDR3 DNA reads TGTGCCATTGGGTGGGATAGCAATCAGCCCCAGCATTTT.

The chain has TRBV28 and TRBJ1-5, with TRBD1 matching 10 bases. Germline CDR1 is MDHEN and CDR2 is SYDVKM. CDR3 length: 16 amino acids. The V segment lost 5 bases and the J segment 1 base; nucleotides outside the gene matches: 5. The CDR3 sequence is CASSDRGRGSNQPQHF. The CDR3 coding sequence is TGTGCCAGCAGTGACAGGGGGCGCGGGAGCAATCAGCCCCAGCATTTT.

This clonotype was seen repeatedly, ten times or more. The V call is TRBV7-2, the J call TRBJ2-2; 11 positions agree with TRBD2. This CDR3 comprises 18 residues. The V gene end was trimmed by 5 bases and the J gene end by 2 bases; junction bases not matched to a gene: 10. Germline CDR1 is SGHTA and CDR2 is FQGNSA. Here the CDR3 DNA reads TGTGCCAGCAGCCCTTACGGCGGACTAGCGGGTAACACCGGGGAGCTGTTTTTT. Protein sequence: CASSPYGGLAGNTGELFF.

This clonotype was recorded many times. This chain links TRBV15 with TRBJ1-5; possibly TRBD1 for D (6 bases). With 1 base removed from V and 7 bases from J, the gap between germline ends came to 17 bases. Per germline, CDR1 LNHNV and CDR2 YYDKDF (reference sequence). The CDR3 covers 16 residues. CDR3 DNA sequence: TGTGCCACCAGCAGAGCGCACGGGGGGGCGGGACAGCCCCAGCATTTT. Amino acid sequence: CATSRAHGGAGQPQHF.

V usage is TRBV20-1 and J usage is TRBJ2-2; D is ambiguous. The CDR3 is made up of 13 amino acids. V lost 3 bases and J 7 bases, leaving 12 bases between the germline ends. From germline, CDR1 is DFQATT and CDR2 SNEGSKA (reference sequence). The DNA of the CDR3 is TGCAGTGCTAGGACCAGACCGTTCGGGGAGCTGTTTTTT. Translation: CSARTRPFGELFF.

This clonotype has just a few counts. The rearrangement uses TRBV18 and TRBJ1-6; D call uncertain. Germline CDR1 reads KGHSH; CDR2 reads LQKENI. Deletions cut 2 bases from V and 10 bases from J, with 15 bases between. This CDR3 is built from 15 residues. CDR3 amino acids: CASSPTGSLGSPLHF. The CDR3, as DNA: TGTGCCAGCTCACCAACGGGATCTCTGGGGTCACCCCTCCACTTT.

In this sample, this clonotype turned up many times. J is TRBJ1-3 and V is TRBV2, with D possibly being TRBD1 (5 bases). Trimming took off 5 bases at V and 0 bases at J, with 14 bases between the two ends. CDR1 and CDR2 (germline): SNHLY, FYNNEI. This CDR3 has 16 amino acids. The CDR3: CASSRGTVLSGNTIYF. DNA for the CDR3: TGTGCCAGCAGTAGAGGGACGGTCCTCTCTGGAAACACCATATATTTT. The variable domain in full, with the rest retrieved from reference TRBV2 and TRBJ1-3, is EPEVTQTPSHQVTQMGQEVILRCVPISNHLYFYWYRQILGQKVEFLVSFYNNEISEKSEIFDDQFSVERPDGSNFTLKIRSTKLEDSAMYFCASSRGTVLSGNTIYFGEGSWLTVV.

The sample holds many counts of this clonotype. The chain employs TRBV3-1 and TRBJ1-4; TRBD1 is a possible D gene (5 bases). CDR1 and CDR2 (germline): LGHDT, YNNKEL (reference sequence). The length of the CDR3 is 17 residues. V lost 0 bases, J lost 5 bases, and 16 bases lay in between. CDR3 loop: CASSQEGHGTGNEKLFF. CDR3 nucleotides: TGTGCCAGCAGCCAAGAGGGGCACGGGACGGGAAATGAAAAACTGTTTTTT.

This clonotype was recorded at least ten times. V is TRBV13 and J is TRBJ1-1; D not certain. With 4 bases removed from V and 1 base from J, the gap between germline ends came to 16 bases. The CDR3 is made up of 16 amino acids. Germline loops: CDR1 PRHDT, CDR2 FYEKMQ (reference sequence). The chain's CDR3 is CASSSTSFSSNTEAFF. CDR3 nucleotides: TGTGCCAGCAGCTCTACATCCTTTTCATCGAACACTGAAGCTTTCTTT.

With regard to this clonotype: At one of its ends the junction is not consistent with the germline gene, which may arise from a read error. The CDR3 DNA sequence: TGTGCCAGCACGCTGGACCTCCCGGTGGCGCACTTC. As protein: CASTLDLPVAHF. V and J are TRBV12-3 or TRBV12-4 and TRBJ2-5; D is ambiguous. This CDR3 region has 12 residues.

The table lists this clonotype with a few counts. This rearrangement joins TRBV7-9 to TRBJ2-5; 12 bases line up with TRBD2. V gave up 5 bases and J gave up 3 bases; unmatched junction bases: 7. The CDR3 length is 16 residues. Per the germline V gene, CDR1 is SEHNR and CDR2 is FQNEAQ (reference sequence). The CDR3 DNA reads as TGTGCCAGCAGCCTAAGGGCTAGCGGGAGGGAAGAGACCCAGTACTTC. This gives the protein CASSLRASGREETQYF.

This clonotype was observed many times. The J gene is TRBJ2-1, the V gene TRBV27; the D gene is possibly TRBD1 (6 bases). V was clipped by 2 bases and J by 5 bases, with 10 bases between them. There are 14 residues in the CDR3. CDR1 and CDR2 from the germline V gene are MNHEY and SMNVEV (reference sequence). CDR3 sequence reads: CASSLGGANNEQFF. Written as DNA, the CDR3 is TGTGCCAGCAGTTTAGGGGGCGCGAACAATGAGCAGTTCTTC.

This clonotype was seen ten or more times. V gene TRBV12-3 or TRBV12-4 combines with J gene TRBJ2-7; TRBD1 matches 8 bases. CDR3 length: 14 amino acids. V lost 6 bases, J lost 2 bases, and 6 bases stayed unmatched. The CDR3 loop reads CASSQTGEPYEQYF. In DNA, the CDR3 is TGTGCCAGCAGCCAGACAGGGGAACCCTACGAGCAGTACTTC.

This clonotype was seen repeatedly, ten times or more. The rearrangement joins TRBV13 to TRBJ1-1, with TRBD1 as a possible D gene (5 bases). Germline loops: CDR1 PRHDT, CDR2 FYEKMQ (reference sequence). V gave up 5 bases and J gave up 7 bases, with 17 bases separating them. This CDR3 region has 14 residues. CDR3 sequence: CASSPDVRENEAFF. In DNA, the CDR3 is TGTGCCAGCAGCCCAGACGTCAGGGAGAATGAAGCTTTCTTT. Looking up the rest from reference TRBV13 and TRBJ1-1 gives the full variable domain: AAGVIQSPRHLIKEKRETATLKCYPIPRHDTVYWYQQGPGQDPQFLISFYEKMQSDKGSIPDRFSAQQFSDYHSELNMSSLELGDSALYFCASSPDVRENEAFFGQGTRLTVV.

The rearrangement joins TRBV29-1 to TRBJ1-1; 9 bases line up with TRBD1. The V gene's germline CDR1 is SQVTM and CDR2 ANQGSEA. Germline trimming cut 6 bases from V and 6 bases from J; bases unmatched to any gene: 5. The CDR3 covers 12 residues. The CDR3 loop reads CSVTGGSAEAFF. In DNA, the CDR3 is TGCAGCGTGACAGGGGGATCGGCTGAAGCTTTCTTT.

The chain links TRBV28 to TRBJ2-7; TRBD1 matches 8 bases. V lost 6 bases, J lost 7 bases, and 11 bases stayed unmatched. Germline lookup yields CDR1 MDHEN and CDR2 SYDVKM. This CDR3 contains 14 residues. The CDR3 protein is CASSPTGVVGEQYF. The CDR3 DNA reads as TGTGCCAGCAGCCCGACAGGGGTGGTGGGGGAGCAGTACTTC.

This chain connects TRBV6-1 to TRBJ1-2; D ambiguous. The CDR3 length is 12 residues. Trimming took off 6 bases at V and 10 bases at J, with 15 bases between the two ends. Germline V lookup: CDR1 MNHNS, CDR2 SASEGT. CDR3 amino acids: CASRQADMDYTF. CDR3 in DNA: TGTGCCAGCAGACAAGCGGATATGGACTACACCTTC.